These 19 T cell receptor beta chains share one sample of origin, sequenced in a study of blood T cell repertoires in COVID-19. Profiled with immunoSEQ multiplex PCR; TCRdb holds only in-frame clones, not every one. Here the sample spans about 250,000 clones, roughly 87% being singletons. Source material: peripheral blood. Receptors originate from a man aged 18-30 years with active or convalescent COVID-19.

The count of this clone is one. The chain joins TRBV7-2 to TRBJ2-5, with a tentative D call TRBD2 (7 bases). Germline V lookup: CDR1 SGHTA, CDR2 FQGNSA. The CDR3 contains 14 residues. Trimming shortened V by 5 bases and J by 4 bases, and 14 bases separated the two germline ends. The DNA for the CDR3 is TGTGCCAGCAGCCAGGGGCGGGGGCGAGAGACCCAGTACTTC. It encodes CASSQGRGRETQYF.

This clone was detected once. The chain couples TRBV28 to TRBJ1-2, with 8 nucleotides matching TRBD1. The CDR3 is made up of 13 amino acids. With V trimmed by 10 bases and J by 4 bases, 8 bases remained unmatched. Germline lookup yields CDR1 MDHEN and CDR2 SYDVKM. CDR3 amino acids: CAIQGARGYGYTF. For the CDR3, the DNA is TGTGCCATCCAGGGGGCGCGGGGCTATGGCTACACCTTC.

This chain connects TRBV28 to TRBJ1-2; perhaps TRBD1 as D (5 bases). The length of the CDR3 is 13 residues. V dropped 5 bases and J dropped 6 bases, with 13 bases sitting between them. CDR1 and CDR2 from the germline V gene are MDHEN and SYDVKM. The DNA of the CDR3 is TGTGCCAGCAGTCTGACAGTGGGTGATGGCTACACCTTC. Translating gives CASSLTVGDGYTF.

V is TRBV10-3 and J is TRBJ1-1; D is ambiguous. The CDR3 extends over 14 amino acids. Germline lookup yields CDR1 ENHRY and CDR2 SYGVKD. V shed 3 bases and J shed 0 bases, with 8 bases lying between them. The CDR3 DNA reads TGTGCCATCAGTGAAAGCTTACTGAACACTGAAGCTTTCTTT. Protein: CAISESLLNTEAFF.

The rearrangement uses TRBV4-1 and TRBJ1-1; TRBD1 agrees at 12 bases. CDR1 is MGHRA, CDR2 YSYEKL, per germline. Germline trimming cut 5 bases from V and 1 base from J; bases unmatched to any gene: 14. This CDR3 spans 19 amino acids. The CDR3 reads CASSSSGTGGARRNTEAFF. CDR3 nucleotides: TGCGCCAGCAGCTCCTCCGGGACAGGGGGCGCGAGGAGGAACACTGAAGCTTTCTTT.

This clone was counted only a few times. The rearrangement uses TRBV10-3 and TRBJ2-3; perhaps TRBD2 as D (5 bases). CDR1 and CDR2 from the germline V gene are ENHRY and SYGVKD. This CDR3 comprises 13 residues. Trimming cost V 0 bases and J 8 bases, with 9 bases left between them. This CDR3 reads CAISESGASTQYF. CDR3 bases: TGTGCCATCAGTGAGTCGGGAGCATCTACGCAGTATTTT.

A single count supports this clone. The chain recombines TRBV9 with TRBJ1-2; D is perhaps TRBD1 (5 bases). Germline V gene data show CDR1 as SGDLS and CDR2 as YYNGEE. The V end lost 1 base, the J end lost 6 bases, and 10 bases lay between the germline ends. The CDR3 has 13 amino acids. This CDR3 is CASSVHPGDGYTF. The CDR3 DNA reads as TGTGCCAGCAGCGTACACCCGGGGGATGGCTACACCTTC.

The V and J genes are TRBV21-1 and TRBJ1-5. TRBV21-1 is noted as a pseudogene. CDR3 length equals 20 residues. The CDR3 region has the DNA TGTGCCAGCAGCCCCGAGGGAAAGAGTGTTCTTTCGGATAGCAATCAGCCCCAGCATTTT. Its protein is CASSPEGKSVLSDSNQPQHF.

The chain employs TRBV6-5 and TRBJ2-1; TRBD1 agrees at 8 bases. Germline CDR1 and CDR2: MNHEY and SVGAGI. The CDR3 has 13 residues. Germline trimming cut 2 bases from V and 14 bases from J; bases unmatched to any gene: 8. The CDR3 protein is CASSYDRGFIEFF. The CDR3, as DNA: TGTGCCAGCAGTTACGACAGGGGATTTATCGAGTTCTTC.

The count of this clone is one. V and J are TRBV11-2 and TRBJ2-3, with D tentatively TRBD2 (6 bases). CDR1 SGHAT and CDR2 FQNNGV come from the germline V gene. V lost 4 bases to trimming and J lost 4 bases, with 18 bases between them. CDR3 length equals 16 residues. The CDR3 sequence: CASSSRLVDGADTQYF. In DNA form, the CDR3 reads TGTGCCAGCAGCTCTCGACTAGTTGATGGTGCAGATACGCAGTATTTT.

This chain connects TRBV7-3 to TRBJ2-1; 10 bases agree with TRBD2. CDR1 and CDR2 (germline): SGHTA, FQGTGA. The length of the CDR3 is 15 residues. With V trimmed by 2 bases and J by 8 bases, 6 bases remained unmatched. CDR3 protein: CASSLWGLAIDEQFF. CDR3 DNA sequence: TGTGCCAGCAGCTTATGGGGACTAGCGATCGATGAGCAGTTCTTC.

This chain connects TRBV5-1 to TRBJ2-5; the match to TRBD2 covers 7 bases. V was pared by 0 bases and J by 5 bases, with 7 bases of the junction left unmatched. This CDR3 region has 15 residues. Per germline, CDR1 SGHRS and CDR2 YFSETQ. The CDR3 DNA reads as TGCGCCAGCAGCTTGGGTAGCGGGCCACCGGAGACCCAGTACTTC. This sequence encodes CASSLGSGPPETQYF.

J is TRBJ2-2 and V is TRBV7-3; 9 bases align to TRBD2. The trim removed 5 bases at V and 5 bases at J, leaving 15 bases unmatched. Germline V gene lookup returns CDR1 SGHTA and CDR2 FQGTGA. This CDR3 has 18 residues. CDR3 DNA sequence: TGTGCCAGCAGCCCGAACGGCCCCGCGGGAGGGCGAACCGGGGAGCTGTTTTTT. Translated: CASSPNGPAGGRTGELFF.

The V and J genes are TRBV6-2 or TRBV6-3 and TRBJ2-1, with 11 bases matching TRBD2. CDR3 length: 15 amino acids. CDR1 is MNHEY and CDR2 is SVGEGT in the germline V gene. The V segment lost 5 bases and the J segment 7 bases; nucleotides outside the gene matches: 7. The CDR3: CASSKLAGAQNEQFF. Written as DNA, the CDR3 is TGTGCCAGCAGTAAACTAGCGGGAGCGCAAAATGAGCAGTTCTTC.

The V and J genes are TRBV11-3 and TRBJ1-1, with TRBD1 matching over 9 bases. Germline values: CDR1 SGHNT, CDR2 YENEEA. The CDR3 is 15 residues long. Trimming cost V 5 bases and J 1 base; bases outside gene matches: 5. DNA for the CDR3: TGTGCCAGCAGCGAAACAGGGGGCGCGAACACTGAAGCTTTCTTT. Translated: CASSETGGANTEAFF.

This clone was counted once. The chain employs TRBV6-5 and TRBJ1-5; TRBD1 is a possible D gene (6 bases). This CDR3 is built from 12 residues. With 8 bases removed from V and 7 bases from J, the gap between germline ends came to 12 bases. Germline V gives CDR1 MNHEY, CDR2 SVGAGI. The CDR3 reads CASEGGNQPQHF. The CDR3 nucleotides read TGTGCCAGCGAGGGGGGGAACCAGCCCCAGCATTTT.

This rearrangement joins TRBV4-3 to TRBJ1-5, with D possibly matching TRBD1 (6 bases). Germline CDR1 is LGHNA and CDR2 is YSLEER. The CDR3 is 18 amino acids. V lost 8 bases and J 1 base, leaving 24 bases between the germline ends. The CDR3: CASVGGRRLGASNQPQHF. For the CDR3, the DNA is TGCGCCAGCGTGGGGGGGCGTAGGTTAGGAGCCAGCAATCAGCCCCAGCATTTT.

The chain links TRBV7-2 to TRBJ1-2, with 9 bases aligning to TRBD1. Germline V gene data show CDR1 as SGHTA and CDR2 as FQGNSA. CDR3 length: 16 amino acids. With V trimmed by 1 base and J by 4 bases, 7 bases remained unmatched. The CDR3 loop is CASSLVGGTGSYGYTF. CDR3 DNA sequence: TGTGCCAGCAGCTTAGTTGGAGGGACAGGGTCCTATGGCTACACCTTC.

The chain combines TRBV10-3 with TRBJ1-2; no clear D gene. This CDR3 spans 13 amino acids. Trimming took off 0 bases at V and 6 bases at J, with 8 bases between the two ends. Germline-derived CDR1 and CDR2 are ENHRY and SYGVKD. CDR3 residues: CAISESTVDGYTF. Here the CDR3 DNA reads TGTGCCATCAGTGAGTCAACGGTGGATGGCTACACCTTC.